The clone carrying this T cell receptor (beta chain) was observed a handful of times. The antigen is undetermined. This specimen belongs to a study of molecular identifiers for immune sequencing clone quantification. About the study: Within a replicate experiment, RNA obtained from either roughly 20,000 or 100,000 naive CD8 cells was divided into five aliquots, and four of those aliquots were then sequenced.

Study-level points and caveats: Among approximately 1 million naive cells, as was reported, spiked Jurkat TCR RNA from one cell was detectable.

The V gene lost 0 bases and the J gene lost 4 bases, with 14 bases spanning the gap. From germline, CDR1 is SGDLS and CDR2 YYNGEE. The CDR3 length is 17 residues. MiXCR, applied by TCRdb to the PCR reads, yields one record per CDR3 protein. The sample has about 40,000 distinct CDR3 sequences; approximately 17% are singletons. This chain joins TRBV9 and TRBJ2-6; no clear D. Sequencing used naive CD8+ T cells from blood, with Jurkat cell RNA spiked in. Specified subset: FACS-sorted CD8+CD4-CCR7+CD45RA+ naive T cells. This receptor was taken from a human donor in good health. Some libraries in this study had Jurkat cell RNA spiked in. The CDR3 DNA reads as TGTGCCAGCAGCGTAGCTCGAAGGACGGTGGGGGCCAACGTCCTGACTTTC. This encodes CASSVARRTVGANVLTF.